The T cell receptor beta chain under discussion was sequenced for a study of cytomegalovirus exposure and HLA in healthy donors. Across the study: The same platform used for the approximately 670 first-cohort repertoires was also used for the 90 to 150 validation repertoires, as a later analysis reported. Study-wide findings and caveats: Most TCR sequences were seen very rarely across donors, but some public TCRs occurred in many. It was approximately 150 TCR beta chains that were listed as cytomegalovirus-associated. In vitro data verified a few CMV-associated chains as specific for CMV antigens.

V trimming: 5 bases; J trimming: 2 bases; junction bases outside the gene matches: 3. Germline V gene sequence: CDR1 SEHNR, CDR2 FQNEAQ (reference sequence). The CDR3 spans 15 residues. Regarding this clone: Its antigen is not identified.

The method was immunoSEQ multiplex PCR; TCRdb's version includes in-frame clones alone and lacks a portion of them. The data show 200,000 to 250,000 clones, around 88% seen once. The TCR sequence derives from a woman between 18 and 29 years old in good health and CMV-seronegative. Sequenced input: PBMCs. The chain has TRBV7-9 and TRBJ2-7; 13 nucleotides align to TRBD2. The CDR3 nucleotides read TGTGCCAGCAGCGAAGGGACTAGCGGGGCCTACGAGCAGTACTTC. Amino acids: CASSEGTSGAYEQYF.